This is a list of T cell receptor beta chains from one sample in a study of T cells in Graves' hyperthyroidism and ophthalmopathy. TCRdb itself ran the multiplex PCR reads through MiXCR, one entry per CDR3 protein. The table lists some 320,000 distinct CDR3 sequences, around 13% of them singletons, with about 37% in the top ten. The sequencing input was blood. The receptors were sampled from a woman between 40 and 55 years old with Graves' ophthalmopathy. The CDR3 runs from the conserved cysteine through the conserved F or W. The D gene is left open where the match is weak. A row's size may be missing; if present it is once, few, many or a size class.

D: -; size: -; V: TRBV14; J: TRBJ2-7; CDR3: CASSKQGLEEQYF; DNA: TGTGCCAGCAGCAAGCAGGGTTTGGAAGAGCAGTACTTC
D: -; size: few; V: TRBV7-8; J: TRBJ2-2; CDR3: CANSLILGELFF; DNA: TGTGCCAACAGCTTAATTCTCGGGGAGCTGTTTTTT
D: TRBD2; size: many; V: TRBV6-1; J: TRBJ2-5; CDR3: CASSPGTSGVETQYF; DNA: TGTGCCAGCAGTCCAGGGACTAGCGGGGTAGAGACCCAGTACTTC
D: -; size: many; V: TRBV5-1; J: TRBJ1-1; CDR3: CASSFARDGTEAFF; DNA: TGCGCCAGCAGCTTTGCTAGGGACGGGACTGAAGCTTTCTTT
D: -; size: few; V: TRBV9; J: TRBJ1-6; CDR3: CASSVGLNNSPLHF; DNA: TGTGCCAGCAGCGTCGGACTTAATAATTCACCCCTCCACTTT
D: TRBD1; size: many; V: TRBV2; J: TRBJ1-3; CDR3: CASSETGTSGNTIYF; DNA: TGTGCCAGCAGCGAGACAGGGACCTCTGGAAACACCATATATTTT
D: TRBD2; size: few; V: TRBV18; J: TRBJ2-3; CDR3: CASSPAGGADTQYF; DNA: TGTGCCAGCTCACCTGCGGGGGGCGCAGATACGCAGTATTTT
D: -; size: -; V: TRBV7-6; J: TRBJ1-3; CDR3: CASSGRAGSGNTIYF; DNA: TGTGCCAGCAGCGGGCGGGCGGGCTCTGGAAACACCATATATTTT
D: TRBD1; size: -; V: TRBV13; J: TRBJ2-7; CDR3: CASSPDRATYEQYF; DNA: TGTGCCAGCAGCCCCGACAGGGCGACCTACGAGCAGTACTTC
D: TRBD1; size: many; V: TRBV4-1; J: TRBJ2-7; CDR3: CASSQGTGATYEQYF; DNA: TGCGCCAGCAGCCAGGGGACAGGGGCGACCTACGAGCAGTACTTC
D: -; size: many; V: TRBV7-8; J: TRBJ2-7; CDR3: CASSLTGAYEQYF; DNA: TGTGCCAGCAGCTTAACGGGGGCCTACGAGCAGTACTTC